These 27 T cell receptor beta chains originate from one sample sequenced in a study of blood T cells in healthy people across ages. Primers used in a second PCR of roughly 6 to 11 cycles were a sample-barcoded 5' primer and a J-beta primer mix. TCRdb re-called the 5' RACE reads with MiXCR, one entry per CDR3 protein. The sample has 2 million or so distinct CDR3 sequences, around half seen once. Sequencing used blood. The source is a middle-aged woman in good health.

The J gene is TRBJ1-2, the V gene TRBV5-4, with a weak D call TRBD1 (5 bases). CDR3 length: 13 residues. The germline V gene encodes CDR1 SGHNT and CDR2 YYREEE (reference sequence). V was shortened by 3 bases and J by 11 bases, with 17 bases between the two germline ends. CDR3 protein: CASSWEDGTAYTF. The CDR3, as DNA: TGTGCCAGCAGCTGGGAAGACGGGACTGCTTACACCTTC.

The gene calls are TRBV5-1 and TRBJ1-1; the D gene is possibly TRBD1 (6 bases). This CDR3 spans 13 amino acids. Germline V lookup: CDR1 SGHRS, CDR2 YFSETQ. The V gene lost 1 base and the J gene lost 7 bases, with 11 bases spanning the gap. The CDR3 sequence is CASSLRGYSEAFF. Written as DNA, the CDR3 is TGCGCCAGCAGCTTGAGGGGGTACAGTGAAGCTTTCTTT.

The chain couples TRBV27 to TRBJ2-3, with D perhaps assigned TRBD1 or TRBD2 (5 bases each). This CDR3 is built from 11 residues. Trimming shortened V by 3 bases and J by 14 bases, and 12 bases separated the two germline ends. CDR1 is MNHEY, CDR2 SMNVEV, per germline (reference sequence). The DNA for the CDR3 is TGTGCCAGCAGTTTCCAGGGAGTTGGGTATTTT. Its protein is CASSFQGVGYF.

V and J are TRBV5-1 and TRBJ2-6; TRBD2 might be the D (6 bases). The CDR3 is 17 residues long. Germline values: CDR1 SGHRS, CDR2 YFSETQ. V lost 0 bases and J 0 bases, leaving 10 bases between the germline ends. CDR3 nucleotide sequence: TGCGCCAGCAGCTTGGCGGAGGGGATCTCTGGGGCCAACGTCCTGACTTTC. As protein: CASSLAEGISGANVLTF. Based on the CDR3 plus reference TRBV5-1 and TRBJ2-6, the full variable domain is KAGVTQTPRYLIKTRGQQVTLSCSPISGHRSVSWYQQTPGQGLQFLFEYFSETQRNKGNFPGRFSGRQFSNSRSEMNVSTLELGDSALYLCASSLAEGISGANVLTFGAGSRLTVL.

This clonotype was observed a few times. Its ends do not fully match the called genes, so a read error is possible. The chain carries TRBV20-1 and TRBJ1-1; maybe TRBD1 (6 bases). This CDR3 is built from 15 residues. Germline CDR1 and CDR2: DFQATT and SNEGSKA (reference sequence). CDR3 nucleotides: TGTAGTGCTAGAGATCCGGGGGGGGCGAACACTGAAGCTTTCTTT. Encoded protein: CSARDPGGANTEAFF.

This clonotype was picked up a small number of times. This chain joins TRBV28 and TRBJ2-7; 9 positions agree with TRBD2. Germline trimming cut 2 bases from V and 6 bases from J; bases unmatched to any gene: 5. Germline CDR1 MDHEN, CDR2 SYDVKM. The CDR3 contains 14 residues. The CDR3 loop is CASSLVAGVTEQYF. The CDR3, as DNA: TGTGCCAGCAGTTTAGTAGCGGGGGTTACCGAGCAGTACTTC.

The V gene is TRBV10-3, the J gene TRBJ2-7; D possibly matches TRBD1 or TRBD2 (5 bases each). Trimming pared 7 bases from V and 5 bases from J, leaving 15 bases between. CDR1 is ENHRY and CDR2 is SYGVKD in the germline V gene. This CDR3 contains 13 residues. The CDR3 DNA reads as TGTGCCATCACCAGCCGTCTGGGGGACGAGCAGTACTTC. Translation: CAITSRLGDEQYF.

This clonotype was counted only a few times. The rearrangement links TRBV5-6 to TRBJ2-5; the D gene is possibly TRBD2 (6 bases). CDR3 size: 14 residues. The germline V and J ends were trimmed by 2 bases and 7 bases, with 15 bases remaining between them. The germline CDR1 and CDR2 sequences are SGHDT and YYEEEE. CDR3 nucleotide sequence: TGTGCCAGCAGCTTTACAGTCCTGGGAGGGACCCAGTACTTC. This encodes CASSFTVLGGTQYF.

J is TRBJ1-2 and V is TRBV2, with TRBD1 matching over 7 bases. Germline trimming cut 11 bases from V and 4 bases from J; bases unmatched to any gene: 7. CDR3 size: 12 residues. CDR1 and CDR2 from the germline V gene are SNHLY and FYNNEI. Here the CDR3 reads CAGRGQSYGYTF. Written as DNA, the CDR3 is TGTGCCGGGAGGGGGCAGAGCTATGGCTACACCTTC.

The chain uses TRBV20-1 and TRBJ1-2, with TRBD1 as a possible D gene (5 bases). CDR1 and CDR2 from the germline V gene are DFQATT and SNEGSKA (reference sequence). The CDR3 loop spans 13 amino acids. The V gene lost 3 bases and the J gene lost 5 bases, with 13 bases spanning the gap. DNA of the CDR3: TGCAGTGCTAGGTATCCAGGGAAGTATGGCTACACCTTC. It translates to CSARYPGKYGYTF.

The chain is built from TRBV3-1 and TRBJ1-4; possible D gene TRBD1, 5 bases. Between the trimmed V and J ends, which lost 7 bases and 0 bases, there was a span of 12 bases. The CDR3 extends over 15 amino acids. Germline lookup yields CDR1 LGHDT and CDR2 YNNKEL (reference sequence). This CDR3 is CASMATDATNEKLFF. The DNA of the CDR3 is TGTGCCAGCATGGCGACAGATGCAACTAATGAAAAACTGTTTTTT.

This chain uses TRBV5-1 with TRBJ2-4, with D uncertain. The DNA end is more similar to TRBJ2-5, so the J call may be wrong. CDR3 length: 14 residues. In germline, CDR1 is SGHRS, CDR2 YFSETQ. The CDR3 DNA reads as TGCGCCAGCAGCTTGGCCCTGGAAGAAGAGACCCAGTACTTC. This codes for CASSLALEEETQYF.

The chain employs TRBV6-1 and TRBJ1-2, with D perhaps matching TRBD1 (6 bases). The CDR3 is 14 residues long. V dropped 8 bases and J dropped 1 base, with 14 bases sitting between them. CDR1 is MNHNS, CDR2 SASEGT, per germline. The CDR3 region has the DNA TGTGCCAGCGGCGCATGGGACATTAACTATGGCTACACCTTC. It translates to CASGAWDINYGYTF.

This chain links TRBV6-2 or TRBV6-3 with TRBJ2-7, with TRBD1 matching over 11 bases. The germline V gene has CDR1 MNHEY and CDR2 SVGEGT. The V and J ends lost 7 bases and 4 bases, in that order; junction bases with no gene match: 9. The CDR3 totals 15 residues. The CDR3 region is CASTPGQGASYEQYF. In nucleotides, the CDR3 is TGTGCCAGCACTCCCGGACAGGGGGCCTCTTACGAGCAGTACTTC.

This clonotype has more than one count but fewer than ten. The rearrangement joins TRBV4-2 to TRBJ2-1; D may be TRBD1 (5 bases). This CDR3 is built from 14 residues. The germline V and J ends were trimmed by 5 bases and 5 bases, with 13 bases remaining between them. Germline V gene data show CDR1 as LGHNA and CDR2 as YNFKEQ. The CDR3 DNA reads TGTGCCAGCAGCTACCCAGGGCCTGACAATGAGCAGTTCTTC. Protein product: CASSYPGPDNEQFF.

This sequence joins TRBV6-2 or TRBV6-3 and TRBJ1-2; D perhaps matches TRBD1 (5 bases). CDR1 is MNHEY and CDR2 is SVGEGT in the germline V gene. The CDR3 totals 15 residues. V lost 6 bases, J lost 3 bases, and 17 bases lay in between. The CDR3 loop is CASRRTRGDDYGYTF. CDR3 DNA sequence: TGTGCCAGCAGGAGAACCCGGGGGGATGACTATGGCTACACCTTC.

The rearrangement uses TRBV20-1 and TRBJ2-1; 9 bases match TRBD1. CDR1 is DFQATT, CDR2 SNEGSKA, per germline (reference sequence). Losses at the gene ends were 3 bases for V and 7 bases for J; bases not matched to a gene: 10. The CDR3 is 15 amino acids. In DNA form, the CDR3 reads TGCAGTGCTAGCCCCCCCGGGACAGGGATAAATGAGCAGTTCTTC. Its translation: CSASPPGTGINEQFF.

The CDR3 DNA is TGCAGTGCTAGTGGGGGCACTAGCGGGGTTAACAATGAGCAGTTCTTC. Its translation is CSASGGTSGVNNEQFF. V gene TRBV20-1 combines with J gene TRBJ2-1; 10 bases are a match to TRBD2. Germline V CDR1 and CDR2: DFQATT, SNEGSKA (reference sequence). This CDR3 has 16 amino acids. Unmatched junction bases numbered 10, after V lost 3 bases and J lost 5 bases.

J is TRBJ2-1 and V is TRBV9; D is uncertain. V gave up 3 bases and J gave up 5 bases, with 15 bases separating them. The CDR3 is made up of 15 amino acids. Germline V gene data show CDR1 as SGDLS and CDR2 as YYNGEE. For the CDR3, the DNA is TGTGCCAGCAGCGCCGCCCCGTCTGCCAACAATGAGCAGTTCTTC. Its translation: CASSAAPSANNEQFF.

The rearrangement links TRBV11-2 to TRBJ2-4; D is unresolved. The germline V gene encodes CDR1 SGHAT and CDR2 FQNNGV. CDR3 length: 13 amino acids. V gave up 6 bases and J gave up 0 bases, with 6 bases separating them. DNA for the CDR3: TGTGCCAGCAGTGGCCCAGCCAAAAACATTCAGTACTTC. Translated, it gives CASSGPAKNIQYF.

This clonotype has more than one count but fewer than ten. The chain couples TRBV20-1 to TRBJ1-6; D remains unclear. Germline V gene lookup returns CDR1 DFQATT and CDR2 SNEGSKA (reference sequence). The CDR3 is 13 amino acids. Trimming left V 3 bases short and J 5 bases short, with 8 bases between. The CDR3 is CSARESDNSPLHF. For the CDR3, the DNA is TGCAGTGCTAGGGAATCGGATAATTCACCCCTCCACTTT.

This clonotype was picked up a small number of times. J is TRBJ2-5 and V is TRBV7-2, with D unclear. The CDR3 covers 13 residues. CDR1 SGHTA and CDR2 FQGNSA come from the germline V gene. V lost 7 bases, J lost 2 bases, and 11 bases lay in between. For the CDR3, the DNA is TGTGCCAGCACCCGCGCATTTCAAGAGACCCAGTACTTC. Amino acids: CASTRAFQETQYF.

The chain is built from TRBV25-1 and TRBJ2-5; 12 nucleotides match TRBD2. The CDR3 sequence is 15 residues long. With V trimmed by 4 bases and J by 3 bases, 3 bases remained unmatched. Looked up from germline, CDR1 is MGHDK and CDR2 is SYGVNS. The CDR3 loop is CASSGTSGAKETQYF. The CDR3 bases are TGTGCCAGCAGTGGGACTAGCGGGGCCAAAGAGACCCAGTACTTC.

In its sample, this clonotype was seen a few times. The chain couples TRBV4-3 to TRBJ1-2, with 7 positions matching TRBD1. This CDR3 spans 14 amino acids. CDR1 LGHNA and CDR2 YSLEER come from the germline V gene. Trimming took 0 bases from V and 8 from J; bases not matched to a gene: 6. CDR3 in amino acids: CASSQDEGATGYTF. CDR3 DNA sequence: TGCGCCAGCAGCCAAGACGAGGGGGCGACGGGCTACACCTTC.

This sequence joins TRBV7-8 and TRBJ2-5, with D perhaps TRBD1 (6 bases). CDR1 and CDR2 from the germline V gene are SGHVS and FQNEAQ. V shed 3 bases and J shed 1 base, with 15 bases lying between them. CDR3 length: 16 residues. DNA of the CDR3: TGTGCCAGCAGCTTGCACCAGACAGGTCCCCAAGAGACCCAGTACTTC. It specifies CASSLHQTGPQETQYF.

This clonotype was seen ten or more times. V gene TRBV12-3 or TRBV12-4 combines with J gene TRBJ1-2, with 7 bases identical to TRBD1. The CDR3 length is 12 residues. V dropped 5 bases and J dropped 3; count of bases not matched to a gene: 0. Here the CDR3 DNA reads TGTGCCAGCAGTGACAGGGACTATGGCTACACCTTC. Translated: CASSDRDYGYTF.

CDR3 sequence (DNA): TGTGCCAGCAGCTTAGGTATGGCAGGAGCCTTATACGAGCAGTACTTC. It encodes CASSLGMAGALYEQYF. The gene calls are TRBV7-2 and TRBJ2-7; D gene uncertain. This CDR3 has 16 amino acids. Germline values: CDR1 SGHTA, CDR2 FQGNSA. V was clipped by 1 base and J by 4 bases, with 17 bases between them.